Listed below are T cell receptor beta chains from one sample, sequenced in a study of cytomegalovirus exposure and HLA in healthy donors. Sequenced by immunoSEQ multiplex PCR; TCRdb stores in-frame clones only, minus some. This sample has about 260,000 clones, with about 83% found just once. The material sequenced was PBMCs. These receptors were obtained from a woman between 40 and 55 years old in good health and CMV-seropositive. CDR3s include the opening cysteine and the closing phenylalanine or tryptophan. A D gene is named only where the DNA matches it firmly.

CDR3aa: CASSLSRLPLAGDTDTQYF
CDR3nt: TGCGCCAGCAGCCTCTCCCGTCTACCCCTAGCGGGGGACACAGATACGCAGTATTTT
v_gene: TRBV5-1
d_gene: TRBD2
j_gene: TRBJ2-3

CDR3aa: CASSPGLAATRTQYF
CDR3nt: TGTGCCAGCAGCCCGGGACTAGCGGCTACCCGGACCCAGTACTTC
v_gene: TRBV7-6
d_gene: TRBD2
j_gene: TRBJ2-5

CDR3aa: CASSFGRGETQYF
CDR3nt: TGTGCCAGCAGCTTTGGGAGGGGAGAGACCCAGTACTTC
v_gene: TRBV7-9
d_gene: TRBD2
j_gene: TRBJ2-5

CDR3aa: CASSLGRPYEQYF
CDR3nt: TGTGCCAGCAGCTTGGGGAGACCCTACGAGCAGTACTTC
v_gene: TRBV5-6
d_gene: .
j_gene: TRBJ2-7

CDR3aa: CASSATGNNQPQHF
CDR3nt: TGCGCCAGCAGCGCGACAGGGAACAATCAGCCCCAGCATTTT
v_gene: TRBV5-1
d_gene: TRBD1
j_gene: TRBJ1-5

CDR3aa: CASRGTGWSSYEQYF
CDR3nt: TGTGCCAGCAGAGGGACAGGCTGGAGCTCCTACGAGCAGTACTTC
v_gene: TRBV7-9
d_gene: TRBD1
j_gene: TRBJ2-7

CDR3aa: CASSSSEAGSSYNEQFF
CDR3nt: .
v_gene: TRBV28
d_gene: .
j_gene: TRBJ2-1

CDR3aa: CASSQDTGSGQPQHF
CDR3nt: TGCGCCAGCAGCCAAGATACCGGGTCAGGGCAGCCCCAGCATTTT
v_gene: TRBV4-1
d_gene: .
j_gene: TRBJ1-5

CDR3aa: CASRSRDRTNQPQHF
CDR3nt: TGTGCCAGTAGAAGCCGGGACAGGACCAATCAGCCCCAGCATTTT
v_gene: TRBV19
d_gene: TRBD1
j_gene: TRBJ1-5

CDR3aa: CAWSTGRQPQHF
CDR3nt: TGTGCCTGGTCAACAGGGCGCCAGCCCCAGCATTTT
v_gene: TRBV30
d_gene: .
j_gene: TRBJ1-5

CDR3aa: CASSERGQQPLFYNEQFF
CDR3nt: TGTGCCAGCAGTGAAAGGGGGCAGCAGCCCCTTTTCTACAATGAGCAGTTCTTC
v_gene: TRBV6-1
d_gene: TRBD1
j_gene: TRBJ2-1

CDR3aa: CSVEDLQETQYF
CDR3nt: TGCAGCGTTGAAGATCTCCAAGAGACCCAGTACTTC
v_gene: TRBV29-1
d_gene: .
j_gene: TRBJ2-5

CDR3aa: CASSRQENTEAFF
CDR3nt: TGTGCCAGTAGTAGGCAGGAGAACACTGAAGCTTTCTTT
v_gene: TRBV19
d_gene: .
j_gene: TRBJ1-1

CDR3aa: CASSDPGGMTYEQYF
CDR3nt: TGTGCCAGCAGCGACCCAGGAGGGATGACCTACGAGCAGTACTTC
v_gene: TRBV7-2
d_gene: .
j_gene: TRBJ2-7

CDR3aa: CASSGAGTGAQPQHF
CDR3nt: TGTGCCAGCAGTGGGGCCGGGACAGGGGCTCAGCCCCAGCATTTT
v_gene: TRBV28
d_gene: TRBD1
j_gene: TRBJ1-5

CDR3aa: CASSYLAGGNEQFF
CDR3nt: TGCGCCAGCAGCTACCTAGCGGGGGGGAATGAGCAGTTCTTC
v_gene: TRBV5-1
d_gene: TRBD2
j_gene: TRBJ2-1